The T cell receptor beta chain under discussion was sequenced for a study of blood T cells in healthy people across ages. Study conclusions and caveats: Both naive CD4+ cell counts and diversity were greater in long-lived donors than in aged donors. Strongly correlated with naive T cell percentage was TCR beta diversity.

As regards this clonotype: As yet, its antigen is unknown.

Next came a second PCR, run for about 7 to 12 cycles, which used a sample-barcoded 5' primer along with a J-beta primer mix. TCRdb re-derived calls from the 5' RACE reads in MiXCR, one entry per CDR3 protein. This sample carries 1.5 million to 2 million distinct CDR3 sequences, approximately 50% of them seen once, and the ten largest clones take approximately 2%. PBMCs numbering at least 6 million were isolated per sample. With each sample, at least 5 micrograms of total RNA were extracted. Sequencing was performed on blood. The receptor was derived from a woman aged 40 to 55 in good health.

DNA of the CDR3: TGCAGTGCTACCCCGAACGGACCCAGGGGTAATTCACCCCTCCACTTT. Translation gives CSATPNGPRGNSPLHF. The chain recombines TRBV20-1 with TRBJ1-6; maybe TRBD1 (6 bases). Germline V gene lookup returns CDR1 DFQATT and CDR2 SNEGSKA (reference sequence). The CDR3 totals 16 residues. Between the trimmed V and J ends, which lost 4 bases and 6 bases, there was a span of 19 bases.